The next 27 T cell receptor beta chains were all read from a single sample in a study of blood T cell repertoires in COVID-19. Profiled with immunoSEQ multiplex PCR; TCRdb holds only in-frame clones, not every one. This sample yields approximately 250,000 clones, of which nearly 90% are seen a single time; 0.75% to 1% belongs to the top ten. Source material: PBMCs or T cells enriched from blood (not recorded which). The origin of the receptors is a woman in her 30s who had recovered from COVID-19.

V gene TRBV28 combines with J gene TRBJ1-2; possible D gene TRBD1, 5 bases. The CDR3 loop spans 12 amino acids. Germline assignment: CDR1 MDHEN and CDR2 SYDVKM. The germline V and J ends were trimmed by 4 bases and 2 bases, with 5 bases remaining between them. As DNA, the CDR3 is TGTGCCAGCAGTTCAGGGAACTATGGCTACACCTTC. Translating it yields CASSSGNYGYTF.

The CDR3 DNA follows: TGTGCTAGTGGTCGAGAACGACAGGGTGGGGACACTGAAGCTTTCTTT. It specifies CASGRERQGGDTEAFF. This chain uses TRBV12-5 with TRBJ1-1; 7 bases are a match to TRBD1. This CDR3 spans 16 amino acids. Germline CDR1 and CDR2: LGHNT and FRNRAP. V lost 5 bases, J lost 3 bases, and 12 bases stayed unmatched.

The chain carries TRBV28 and TRBJ2-1; 14 bases map to TRBD2. Germline V lookup: CDR1 MDHEN, CDR2 SYDVKM. The V and J ends lost 6 bases and 8 bases, in that order; junction bases with no gene match: 6. The CDR3 sequence is 15 residues long. DNA of the CDR3: TGTGCCAGCAGGGAGACTAGCGGGGGGGCTGATGAGCAGTTCTTC. Translated, it gives CASRETSGGADEQFF.

Concerning this clone: Other nucleotide sequences from this sample produce the same CDR3. The V gene is TRBV6-5, the J gene TRBJ1-3; D call uncertain. Per germline, CDR1 MNHEY and CDR2 SVGAGI. The ends were cut back, 6 bases at V and 0 bases at J, with 6 bases in the middle. The CDR3 totals 13 residues. In DNA, the CDR3 is TGTGCCAGCAGGCAGATCTCTGGAAACACCATATATTTT. Protein: CASRQISGNTIYF.

This clone was counted once. The gene calls are TRBV7-9 and TRBJ1-3; TRBD1 agrees at 10 bases. This CDR3 contains 17 residues. Germline CDR1 and CDR2: SEHNR and FQNEAQ (reference sequence). Trimming removed 6 bases from V and 2 bases from J; junction bases left unmatched: 10. As DNA, the CDR3 is TGTGCCAGCAGACACACCCTGGGACAGGGGACTGGAAACACCATATATTTT. This gives the protein CASRHTLGQGTGNTIYF.

The chain combines TRBV10-2 with TRBJ1-1; the D gene is possibly TRBD1 (5 bases). The V and J ends lost 9 bases and 3 bases respectively, with 14 bases between them. The germline gives CDR1 WSHSY, CDR2 SAAADI. The CDR3 totals 13 residues. In DNA form, the CDR3 reads TGCGCCAGTGTAATAGACAGTCACACTGAAGCTTTCTTT. It codes for CASVIDSHTEAFF.

V usage is TRBV3-1 (or the pseudogene TRBV3-2) and J usage is TRBJ1-2; D is perhaps TRBD1 (6 bases). Looked up from germline, CDR1 is LGHDT and CDR2 is YNNKEL (reference sequence). CDR3 length: 13 residues. The germline V and J ends were trimmed by 4 bases and 4 bases, with 10 bases remaining between them. DNA of the CDR3: TGTGCCAGCAGCCGGGACACTCTCTATGGCTACACCTTC. Encoded protein: CASSRDTLYGYTF.

The chain uses TRBV18 and TRBJ1-5, with a tentative D call TRBD1 (5 bases). The germline V gene has CDR1 KGHSH and CDR2 LQKENI. The CDR3 totals 17 residues. Trimming took 3 bases from V and 0 from J, leaving 15 bases between them. The CDR3 coding sequence is TGTGCCAGCTCACCGATCGGGGGGTCGGCTAGCAATCAGCCCCAGCATTTT. Translating gives CASSPIGGSASNQPQHF.

This chain connects TRBV3-1 (or the pseudogene TRBV3-2) to TRBJ2-7, with a tentative D call TRBD1 (6 bases). The CDR3 consists of 14 residues. With 4 bases removed from V and 3 bases from J, the gap between germline ends came to 13 bases. Germline V gene sequence: CDR1 LGHDT, CDR2 YNNKEL (reference sequence). This CDR3 reads CASSPSRQVYEQYF. For the CDR3, the DNA is TGTGCCAGCAGCCCCTCCCGACAGGTCTACGAGCAGTACTTC.

The chain carries TRBV28 and TRBJ1-1; D is undetermined. The germline gives CDR1 MDHEN, CDR2 SYDVKM. V gave up 4 bases and J gave up 0 bases, with 12 bases separating them. This CDR3 has 15 amino acids. CDR3 protein: CASSSRERVNTEAFF. The DNA for the CDR3 is TGTGCCAGCAGTTCCCGGGAGCGGGTGAACACTGAAGCTTTCTTT.

The V call is TRBV5-4, the J call TRBJ2-1; 7 bases are shared with TRBD2. The V and J ends lost 4 bases and 10 bases, in that order; junction bases with no gene match: 17. CDR3 length: 16 residues. Germline CDR1 SGHNT, CDR2 YYREEE (reference sequence). In nucleotides, the CDR3 is TGTGCCAGCAGCGTAAGACTAGCCCCCCGGCGGGGGGAGCAGTTCTTC. The encoded protein is CASSVRLAPRRGEQFF.

This clone occurred a few times. J is TRBJ1-3 and V is TRBV5-1; D gene uncertain. The CDR3 contains 15 residues. From germline, CDR1 is SGHRS and CDR2 YFSETQ. Between the trimmed V and J ends, which lost 4 bases and 0 bases, there was a span of 11 bases. In DNA, the CDR3 is TGCGCCAGCAGCCCACGACTGAACTCTGGAAACACCATATATTTT. Amino acids: CASSPRLNSGNTIYF.

The chain employs TRBV2 and TRBJ1-2; a weak D match, TRBD1 (5 bases). The CDR3 consists of 14 residues. Germline CDR1 and CDR2: SNHLY and FYNNEI. Trimming shortened V by 10 bases and J by 4 bases, and 19 bases separated the two germline ends. The CDR3 region has the DNA TGTGCCACGGCCTCGTCTCGGGGGGGCTATGGCTACACCTTC. Its translation is CATASSRGGYGYTF.

The rearrangement links TRBV10-3 to TRBJ2-1, with 8 bases that match TRBD2. Germline trimming cut 8 bases from V and 2 bases from J; bases unmatched to any gene: 5. The CDR3 length is 14 residues. In germline, CDR1 is ENHRY, CDR2 SYGVKD. In DNA, the CDR3 is TGTGCCATCGGGTCACTAGCGGCCTACAATGAGCAGTTCTTC. Translation gives CAIGSLAAYNEQFF.

The chain employs TRBV28 and TRBJ1-6, with 7 bases fitting TRBD1. The CDR3 runs 16 residues. Germline assignment: CDR1 MDHEN and CDR2 SYDVKM. J gave up 10 bases and V 2 bases, and 11 bases lay outside the gene matches. This chain's CDR3 is CASSLGGGGFTSPLHF. The CDR3 DNA reads TGTGCCAGCAGTTTAGGAGGGGGCGGTTTTACCTCACCCCTCCACTTT.

The genes are TRBV28 and TRBJ1-1; D call uncertain. The V and J ends lost 3 bases and 1 base respectively, with 9 bases between them. This CDR3 comprises 14 residues. Looked up from germline, CDR1 is MDHEN and CDR2 is SYDVKM. This CDR3 is CASSFPSGNTEAFF. The CDR3 DNA is TGTGCCAGCAGTTTTCCTAGTGGGAACACTGAAGCTTTCTTT.

V and J are TRBV15 and TRBJ1-6, with D tentatively TRBD1 (6 bases). Germline V CDR1 and CDR2: LNHNV, YYDKDF (reference sequence). This CDR3 contains 18 residues. V dropped 4 bases and J dropped 0 bases, with 16 bases sitting between them. The CDR3 loop reads CATSTFPGASSYNSPLHF. Written as DNA, the CDR3 is TGTGCCACCAGCACCTTTCCAGGGGCGAGCTCCTATAATTCACCCCTCCACTTT. The full variable domain, its missing parts supplied by reference TRBV15 and TRBJ1-6, is DAMVIQNPRYQVTQFGKPVTLSCSQTLNHNVMYWYQQKSSQAPKLLFHYYDKDFNNEADTPDNFQSRRPNTSFCFLDIRSPGLGDTAMYLCATSTFPGASSYNSPLHFGNGTRLTVT.

The rearrangement joins TRBV9 to TRBJ2-2; the D is unclear. This CDR3 region has 13 residues. Trimming took 0 bases from V and 6 from J, leaving 6 bases between them. The V gene's germline CDR1 is SGDLS and CDR2 YYNGEE. The CDR3 sequence: CASSVVESGELFF. CDR3 DNA: TGTGCCAGCAGCGTAGTAGAATCCGGGGAGCTGTTTTTT.

The chain uses TRBV14 and TRBJ2-5; D uncertain. Trimming removed 1 base from V and 6 bases from J, with 15 bases in between. This CDR3 has 15 amino acids. Germline V gene data show CDR1 as SGHDN and CDR2 as FVKESK. CDR3 DNA sequence: TGTGCCAGCAGCCAAGGCCTAGACTTAAGAAAGACCCAGTACTTC. Protein: CASSQGLDLRKTQYF.

This clone came up once. The CDR3 spells CASSQAGQGDTQYF. For the CDR3, the DNA is TGTGCCAGCAGCCAAGCGGGACAGGGCGATACGCAGTATTTT. The J gene is TRBJ2-3, the V gene TRBV14, with 9 bases identical to TRBD1. V trimming: 1 base; J trimming: 6 bases; junction bases outside the gene matches: 2. Germline CDR1 is SGHDN and CDR2 is FVKESK. The CDR3 spans 14 residues. Drawing the rest from reference TRBV14 and TRBJ2-3, the complete variable domain is EAGVTQFPSHSVIEKGQTVTLRCDPISGHDNLYWYRRVMGKEIKFLLHFVKESKQDESGMPNNRFLAERTGGTYSTLKVQPAELEDSGVYFCASSQAGQGDTQYFGPGTRLTVL.

The gene calls are TRBV7-3 and TRBJ2-2; 11 bases agree with TRBD1. V was pared by 5 bases and J by 6 bases, with 8 bases of the junction left unmatched. CDR1 is SGHTA and CDR2 is FQGTGA in the germline V gene. The CDR3 loop spans 16 amino acids. This chain's CDR3 is CASSPLDRGLAGELFF. In nucleotides, the CDR3 is TGTGCCAGCAGCCCCCTGGACAGGGGGCTCGCCGGGGAGCTGTTTTTT.

V gene TRBV3-1 (or the pseudogene TRBV3-2) combines with J gene TRBJ1-2; D is undetermined. Germline lookup yields CDR1 LGHDT and CDR2 YNNKEL (reference sequence). Deletions cut 0 bases from V and 8 bases from J, with 13 bases between. The CDR3 length is 14 residues. CDR3 sequence: CASSQDVAYSGYTF. CDR3 sequence (DNA): TGTGCCAGCAGCCAAGATGTGGCTTACAGCGGCTACACCTTC.

The chain links TRBV2 to TRBJ1-6; D not resolved. The germline V and J ends were trimmed by 6 bases and 7 bases, with 13 bases remaining between them. This CDR3 comprises 14 residues. Germline values: CDR1 SNHLY, CDR2 FYNNEI. The CDR3 protein is CASRDGVTNSPLHF. The CDR3 DNA is TGTGCCAGCAGAGACGGGGTTACCAATTCACCCCTCCACTTT. The entire variable domain, with the rest obtained from reference TRBV2 and TRBJ1-6, is as follows: EPEVTQTPSHQVTQMGQEVILRCVPISNHLYFYWYRQILGQKVEFLVSFYNNEISEKSEIFDDQFSVERPDGSNFTLKIRSTKLEDSAMYFCASRDGVTNSPLHFGNGTRLTVT.

The chain is built from TRBV10-1 and TRBJ1-1; a weak D match, TRBD1 (5 bases). Germline V gene sequence: CDR1 WNHNN, CDR2 SYGVQD (reference sequence). V lost 5 bases, J lost 5 bases, and 12 bases lay in between. The CDR3 has 13 amino acids. The CDR3 nucleotides read TGCGCCAGCAGTCCATCGACAGATACTGAAGCTTTCTTT. It specifies CASSPSTDTEAFF.

This chain joins TRBV28 and TRBJ1-6; D is perhaps TRBD1 (5 bases). This CDR3 spans 17 amino acids. The germline V gene has CDR1 MDHEN and CDR2 SYDVKM. Between the trimmed V and J ends, which lost 5 bases and 4 bases, there was a span of 18 bases. This chain's CDR3 is CASSRRTSPGYNSPLHF. The CDR3 DNA reads TGTGCCAGCAGTAGAAGGACATCACCCGGTTATAATTCACCCCTCCACTTT.

This chain links TRBV27 with TRBJ2-2; the D gene is possibly TRBD1 (7 bases). Trimming removed 3 bases at V and 7 bases at J, with 24 bases between. This CDR3 has 18 residues. Germline lookup yields CDR1 MNHEY and CDR2 SMNVEV (reference sequence). The CDR3 nucleotides read TGTGCCAGCAGTTTTCGGGCGGGGCAGGGGGTTTTTGTCGGGGAGCTGTTTTTT. Its protein product is CASSFRAGQGVFVGELFF.

This clone has just one count. The chain carries TRBV4-3 and TRBJ1-6; tentatively, D is TRBD1 (5 bases). V lost 0 bases to trimming and J lost 6 bases, with 12 bases between them. Looked up from germline, CDR1 is LGHNA and CDR2 is YSLEER. The CDR3 is 16 amino acids. The CDR3 region is CASSQDSARANSPLHF. The CDR3 DNA reads as TGCGCCAGCAGCCAAGACTCGGCCAGGGCTAATTCACCCCTCCACTTT.